Below are 26 T cell receptor beta chains sequenced from a single sample in a study of shared clonotypes between healthy human individuals. CD45RO-negative CD8 cells positively selected for CCR7 made up the naive population, which excluded terminally differentiated effector memory CD45RA+ cells. TCRdb keeps only in-frame clones here, not all; method: immunoSEQ multiplex PCR. The sample consists of 1.5 million to 2.5 million clones, about 95% of them appearing once. What was sequenced was naive CD8+ T cells sorted from blood. These receptor sequences come from a young man in good health.

This clone was counted once. The chain has TRBV27 and TRBJ1-5, with 8 bases fitting TRBD1. The V and J ends lost 3 bases and 7 bases, in that order; junction bases with no gene match: 2. The CDR3 consists of 13 residues. The germline V gene has CDR1 MNHEY and CDR2 SMNVEV (reference sequence). The CDR3, as DNA: TGTGCCAGCAGTTTGACAGGGGACCAGCCCCAGCATTTT. This gives the protein CASSLTGDQPQHF.

The V call is TRBV5-5, the J call TRBJ2-7; TRBD2 aligns across 11 bases. With 4 bases clipped from V and 2 bases from J, the junction kept 8 bases outside the gene matches. Looked up from germline, CDR1 is SGHKS and CDR2 is YYEKEE (reference sequence). The CDR3 runs 16 residues. CDR3 sequence reads: CASSPLVAGGPYEQYF. The CDR3 DNA is TGTGCCAGCAGCCCCCTGGTAGCGGGAGGGCCCTACGAGCAGTACTTC.

The gene calls are TRBV6-5 and TRBJ1-2; D gene unclear. The CDR3 runs to 14 residues. The germline V gene has CDR1 MNHEY and CDR2 SVGAGI. Trimming left V 5 bases short and J 6 bases short, with 16 bases between. In DNA, the CDR3 is TGTGCCAGCAGTCCGGGCCACGCCAAAGATGGCTACACCTTC. Translated, it gives CASSPGHAKDGYTF.

This rearrangement joins TRBV28 to TRBJ2-5; possible D gene TRBD2, 6 bases. V was pared by 7 bases and J by 5 bases, with 23 bases between. This CDR3 region has 16 residues. Germline V gene data show CDR1 as MDHEN and CDR2 as SYDVKM. CDR3 residues: CASNPIPGDSRETQYF. For the CDR3, the DNA is TGTGCCAGCAACCCGATCCCCGGGGACTCCAGGGAGACCCAGTACTTC.

The CDR3 DNA reads TGCAGTGCCTCTTTTGACTATGGCTACACCTTC. It is translated as CSASFDYGYTF. This chain links TRBV20-1 with TRBJ1-2; no firm D call. Trimming shortened V by 6 bases and J by 3 bases, and 8 bases separated the two germline ends. CDR1 and CDR2 (germline): DFQATT, SNEGSKA (reference sequence). CDR3 length equals 11 residues.

To note about this clone: Other DNA sequences in this specimen translate into the identical CDR3. This chain links TRBV27 with TRBJ1-1; D call uncertain. The CDR3 totals 13 residues. Germline CDR1 is MNHEY and CDR2 is SMNVEV (reference sequence). Trimming cost V 3 bases and J 1 base, with 6 bases left between them. This CDR3 reads CASSFSGNTEAFF. In DNA, the CDR3 is TGTGCCAGCAGTTTCTCGGGGAACACTGAAGCTTTCTTT.

The rearrangement links TRBV11-2 to TRBJ2-3; no reliable D call. Between the trimmed V and J ends, which lost 0 bases and 1 base, there was a span of 5 bases. CDR1 SGHAT and CDR2 FQNNGV come from the germline V gene. This CDR3 is 14 amino acids long. The CDR3 DNA follows: TGTGCCAGCAGCTTAGATTGGGGCACAGATACGCAGTATTTT. It yields the protein CASSLDWGTDTQYF.

V usage is TRBV2 and J usage is TRBJ2-3, with a tentative D call TRBD2 (6 bases). Germline V lookup: CDR1 SNHLY, CDR2 FYNNEI. CDR3 length: 11 residues. Trimming left V 6 bases short and J 9 bases short, with 10 bases between. CDR3 DNA: TGTGCCAGCAGCTGGGACTCGACGCAGTATTTT. Translated: CASSWDSTQYF.

As for this clone: Other DNA sequences of this sample code for an identical CDR3. V gene TRBV10-1 combines with J gene TRBJ2-3, with a tentative D call TRBD2 (5 bases). Germline values: CDR1 WNHNN, CDR2 SYGVQD (reference sequence). Trimming took off 3 bases at V and 0 bases at J, with 7 bases between the two ends. The CDR3 extends over 14 amino acids. The CDR3 DNA sequence: TGCGCCAGCAGTGATAGCGACAGCACAGATACGCAGTATTTT. Residues: CASSDSDSTDTQYF.

The chain is built from TRBV6-5 and TRBJ1-2; TRBD1 agrees at 7 bases. Trimming at V came to 0 bases and at J to 1 base, leaving 5 bases not matched to a gene. CDR3 length: 16 amino acids. Germline lookup yields CDR1 MNHEY and CDR2 SVGAGI. The CDR3 here is CASSYSTGEFNYGYTF. The CDR3 DNA follows: TGTGCCAGCAGTTACTCAACAGGGGAATTTAACTATGGCTACACCTTC.

This sequence joins TRBV7-8 and TRBJ2-7; the D call may be TRBD1 or TRBD2 (5 bases each). Trimming shortened V by 3 bases and J by 0 bases, and 15 bases separated the two germline ends. The CDR3 loop spans 16 amino acids. Germline V CDR1 and CDR2: SGHVS, FQNEAQ. CDR3 in DNA: TGTGCCAGCAGCTTCCCCCCGAGAGGGGCCTCCTACGAGCAGTACTTC. It codes for CASSFPPRGASYEQYF.

The CDR3 DNA reads TGTGCCAGCAGTTACTCGCTAGCGGGAGCTTTCGAGCAGTACTTC. Encoded protein: CASSYSLAGAFEQYF. The J gene is TRBJ2-7, the V gene TRBV6-6, with 10 bases identical to TRBD2. Trimming at V came to 0 bases and at J to 6 bases, leaving 5 bases not matched to a gene. The CDR3 loop spans 15 amino acids. Germline V CDR1 and CDR2: MNHNY, SVGAGI (reference sequence).

The gene calls are TRBV6-6 and TRBJ2-7; TRBD2 aligns across 10 bases. The junction had 6 bases not matched to a gene; V was cut back by 0 bases and J by 7 bases. Germline CDR1 MNHNY, CDR2 SVGAGI (reference sequence). CDR3 length: 15 amino acids. The CDR3 DNA reads TGTGCCAGCAGTTACTCCCTAGCGGGAGCTCGGGAGCAGTACTTC. It codes for CASSYSLAGAREQYF.

This clone was seen a few times. The V and J genes are TRBV30 and TRBJ1-6, with D uncertain. The CDR3 is 14 residues long. The V gene lost 5 bases and the J gene lost 3 bases, with 11 bases spanning the gap. The germline V gene encodes CDR1 GTSNPN and CDR2 SVGIG (reference sequence). The CDR3: CAWDSENYNSPLHF. The CDR3 bases are TGTGCCTGGGATTCGGAGAACTATAATTCACCCCTCCACTTT. The entire variable domain, with the rest obtained from reference TRBV30 and TRBJ1-6, is as follows: SQTIHQWPATLVQPVGSPLSLECTVEGTSNPNLYWYRQAAGRGLQLLFYSVGIGQISSEVPQNLSASRPQDRQFILSSKKLLLSDSGFYLCAWDSENYNSPLHFGNGTRLTVT.

The chain combines TRBV9 with TRBJ1-5, with unresolved D. The germline V and J ends were trimmed by 3 bases and 0 bases, with 7 bases remaining between them. This CDR3 is built from 14 residues. Germline loops: CDR1 SGDLS, CDR2 YYNGEE. CDR3 in amino acids: CASSGTGSNQPQHF. Written as DNA, the CDR3 is TGTGCCAGCAGCGGTACTGGTAGCAATCAGCCCCAGCATTTT.

The chain couples TRBV7-9 to TRBJ2-3; 9 bases align to TRBD2. CDR1 SEHNR and CDR2 FQNEAQ come from the germline V gene (reference sequence). This CDR3 comprises 15 residues. J gave up 4 bases and V 2 bases, and 4 bases lay outside the gene matches. CDR3 coding DNA: TGTGCCAGCAGCTTATTTGCGGGAGGGCCAGATACGCAGTATTTT. Protein product: CASSLFAGGPDTQYF.

V usage is TRBV27 and J usage is TRBJ2-6; possibly TRBD1 for D (6 bases). Germline loops: CDR1 MNHEY, CDR2 SMNVEV (reference sequence). This CDR3 has 14 residues. The germline V and J ends were trimmed by 2 bases and 12 bases, with 14 bases remaining between them. The CDR3 sequence is CASSLAGLGGVLTF. The CDR3 region has the DNA TGTGCCAGCAGTTTAGCGGGCTTAGGGGGCGTCCTGACTTTC.

The rearrangement uses TRBV2 and TRBJ2-1; D call uncertain. The V and J ends lost 3 bases and 8 bases respectively, with 11 bases between them. The CDR3 contains 13 residues. Germline lookup yields CDR1 SNHLY and CDR2 FYNNEI. CDR3: CASSDIETYEQFF. The CDR3 DNA is TGTGCCAGCAGTGACATTGAAACCTATGAGCAGTTCTTC.

This rearrangement joins TRBV7-8 to TRBJ1-5; 8 bases map to TRBD1. This CDR3 has 15 residues. Germline assignment: CDR1 SGHVS and CDR2 FQNEAQ. V was pared by 2 bases and J by 4 bases, with 4 bases of the junction left unmatched. Here the CDR3 reads CASSLSGGDNQPQHF. Here the CDR3 DNA reads TGTGCCAGCAGCTTATCAGGGGGCGATAATCAGCCCCAGCATTTT.

Notes on this clone: Other DNA sequences in the same sample also yield this CDR3. The gene calls are TRBV27 and TRBJ2-1, with TRBD2 matching 11 bases. J was trimmed by 5 bases and V by 4 bases; bases with no gene match: 4. The CDR3 covers 15 residues. Germline V gives CDR1 MNHEY, CDR2 SMNVEV (reference sequence). The chain's CDR3 is CASSSGTSGNNEQFF. The CDR3 region has the DNA TGTGCCAGCAGTTCTGGGACTAGCGGTAACAATGAGCAGTTCTTC.

This clone is a singleton in its sample. The chain has TRBV5-6 and TRBJ1-2; 7 bases are shared with TRBD1. Germline CDR1 and CDR2: SGHDT and YYEEEE. This CDR3 has 14 residues. J was trimmed by 4 bases and V by 4 bases; bases with no gene match: 7. The CDR3 coding sequence is TGTGCCAGCAGCACAGGGACAGCGGGCTATGGCTACACCTTC. It translates to CASSTGTAGYGYTF.

This chain uses TRBV7-9 with TRBJ1-1, with D uncertain. CDR1 SEHNR and CDR2 FQNEAQ come from the germline V gene (reference sequence). V lost 2 bases, J lost 2 bases, and 6 bases lay in between. The CDR3 runs 13 residues. The CDR3 DNA reads as TGTGCCAGCAGCTTATTGCACAACACTGAAGCTTTCTTT. Protein: CASSLLHNTEAFF.

A note on this clone: The same CDR3 is also encoded by other DNA sequences in this sample. The chain is built from TRBV19 and TRBJ2-5; weak D call: TRBD2 (5 bases). This CDR3 spans 13 amino acids. Trimming removed 3 bases from V and 3 bases from J, with 8 bases in between. Germline assignment: CDR1 LNHDA and CDR2 SQIVND (reference sequence). CDR3 region: CASSIDGEETQYF. CDR3 in DNA: TGTGCCAGTAGTATCGACGGGGAAGAGACCCAGTACTTC.

J is TRBJ2-7 and V is TRBV13; TRBD2 matches at 10 bases. Germline V gives CDR1 PRHDT, CDR2 FYEKMQ (reference sequence). After removal of 5 bases from V and 2 bases from J, the junction contained 6 bases not matched to a gene. The CDR3 sequence is 15 residues long. This CDR3 reads CASSDSGRPAYEQYF. For the CDR3, the DNA is TGTGCCAGCAGCGATAGCGGGAGGCCGGCCTACGAGCAGTACTTC.

This clone was found a few times. The chain carries TRBV2 and TRBJ1-2, with D hard to call. The CDR3 contains 10 residues. The V gene lost 8 bases and the J gene lost 5 bases, with 6 bases spanning the gap. Germline CDR1 is SNHLY and CDR2 is FYNNEI. The CDR3 sequence: CASYGYGYTF. The CDR3 nucleotides are TGTGCCAGCTACGGGTATGGCTACACCTTC.

About this clone itself: A junction boundary mismatches the germline segment, possibly from a read error. Other DNA sequences in this specimen translate into the identical CDR3. This chain uses TRBV13 with TRBJ2-7; 7 positions agree with TRBD2. CDR3 length equals 14 residues. The germline V gene encodes CDR1 PRHDT and CDR2 FYEKMQ (reference sequence). The CDR3 protein is CASSLGGTSDEQYF. The CDR3 DNA is TGTGCCAGTAGCTTAGGCGGAACTAGCGACGAGCAGTACTTC.